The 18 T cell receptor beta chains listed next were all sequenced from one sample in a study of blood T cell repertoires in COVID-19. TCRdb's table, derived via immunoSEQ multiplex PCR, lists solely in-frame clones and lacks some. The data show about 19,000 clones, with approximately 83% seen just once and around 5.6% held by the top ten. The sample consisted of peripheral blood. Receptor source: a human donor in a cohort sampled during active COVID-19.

The chain's CDR3 is CATSELAGDSNEQFF. DNA of the CDR3: TGTGCCACCAGTGAACTAGCGGGAGACTCGAATGAGCAGTTCTTC. J is TRBJ2-1 and V is TRBV24-1; 11 bases map to TRBD2. Germline V gene lookup returns CDR1 KGHDR and CDR2 SFDVKD. This CDR3 has 15 amino acids. V gave up 4 bases and J gave up 7 bases; unmatched junction bases: 5.

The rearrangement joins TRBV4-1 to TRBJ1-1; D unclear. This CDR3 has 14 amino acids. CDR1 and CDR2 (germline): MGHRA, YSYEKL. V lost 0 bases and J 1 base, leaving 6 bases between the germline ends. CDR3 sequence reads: CASSQDPGNTEAFF. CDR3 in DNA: TGCGCCAGCAGCCAAGATCCGGGGAACACTGAAGCTTTCTTT.

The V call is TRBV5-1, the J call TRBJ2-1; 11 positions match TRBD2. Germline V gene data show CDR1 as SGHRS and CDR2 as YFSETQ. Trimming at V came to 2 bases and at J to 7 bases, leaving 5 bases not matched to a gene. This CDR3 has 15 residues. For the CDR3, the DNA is TGCGCCAGCAGCTTAACTAGCGGGAGTTTTAATGAGCAGTTCTTC. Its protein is CASSLTSGSFNEQFF.

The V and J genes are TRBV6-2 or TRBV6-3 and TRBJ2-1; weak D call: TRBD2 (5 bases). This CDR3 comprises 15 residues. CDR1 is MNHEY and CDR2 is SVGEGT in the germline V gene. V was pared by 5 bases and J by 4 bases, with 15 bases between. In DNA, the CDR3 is TGTGCCAGCAGTGTACTAGGAATCGCGTACAATGAGCAGTTCTTC. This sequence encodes CASSVLGIAYNEQFF.

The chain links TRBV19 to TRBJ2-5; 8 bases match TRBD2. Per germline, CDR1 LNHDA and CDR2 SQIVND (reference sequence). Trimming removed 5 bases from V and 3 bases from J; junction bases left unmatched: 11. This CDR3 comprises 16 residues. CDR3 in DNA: TGTGCCAGTAGTCCCCAAAGGCTAGCGGGCGAAGAGACCCAGTACTTC. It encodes CASSPQRLAGEETQYF.

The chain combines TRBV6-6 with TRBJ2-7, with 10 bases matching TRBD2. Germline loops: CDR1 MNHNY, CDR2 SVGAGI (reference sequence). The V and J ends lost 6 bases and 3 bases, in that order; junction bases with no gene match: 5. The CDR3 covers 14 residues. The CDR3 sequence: CASSPSGSYYEQYF. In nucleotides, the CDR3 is TGTGCCAGCAGCCCTAGCGGGAGTTACTACGAGCAGTACTTC.

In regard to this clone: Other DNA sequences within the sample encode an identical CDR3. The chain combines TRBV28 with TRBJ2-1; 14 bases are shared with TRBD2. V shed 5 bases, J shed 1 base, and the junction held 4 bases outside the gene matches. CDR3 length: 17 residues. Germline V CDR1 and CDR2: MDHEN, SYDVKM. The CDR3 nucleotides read TGTGCCAGCAGTGCCAGACTAGCGGGAGGGTCCTACAATGAGCAGTTCTTC. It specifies CASSARLAGGSYNEQFF.

CDR3 protein: CASSKKWTDSGGELFF. In DNA, the CDR3 is TGTGCCAGCAGCAAAAAATGGACGGACTCGGGGGGGGAGCTGTTTTTT. V gene TRBV21-1 combines with J gene TRBJ2-2; the DNA was not used to check the table's D call, TRBD2. TRBV21-1 is shown as a pseudogene. The CDR3 consists of 16 residues.

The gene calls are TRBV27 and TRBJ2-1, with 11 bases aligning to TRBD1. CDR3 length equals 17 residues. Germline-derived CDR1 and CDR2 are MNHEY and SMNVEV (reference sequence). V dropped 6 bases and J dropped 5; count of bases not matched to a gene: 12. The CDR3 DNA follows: TGTGCCAGCAGGTACCTCCTGGGACAGGGGGGCCACAATGAGCAGTTCTTC. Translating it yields CASRYLLGQGGHNEQFF.

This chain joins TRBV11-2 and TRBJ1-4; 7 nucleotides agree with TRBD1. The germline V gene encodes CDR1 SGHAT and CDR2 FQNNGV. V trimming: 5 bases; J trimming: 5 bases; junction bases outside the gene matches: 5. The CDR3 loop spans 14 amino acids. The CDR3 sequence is CASSPGTVNEKLFF. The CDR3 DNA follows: TGTGCCAGCAGCCCCGGGACAGTAAATGAAAAACTGTTTTTT.

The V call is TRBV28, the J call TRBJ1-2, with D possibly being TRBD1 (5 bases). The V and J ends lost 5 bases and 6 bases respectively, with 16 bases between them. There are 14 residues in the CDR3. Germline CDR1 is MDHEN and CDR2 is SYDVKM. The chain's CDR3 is CASSHGSGFDGYTF. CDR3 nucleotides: TGTGCCAGCAGTCATGGGTCAGGGTTCGATGGCTACACCTTC.

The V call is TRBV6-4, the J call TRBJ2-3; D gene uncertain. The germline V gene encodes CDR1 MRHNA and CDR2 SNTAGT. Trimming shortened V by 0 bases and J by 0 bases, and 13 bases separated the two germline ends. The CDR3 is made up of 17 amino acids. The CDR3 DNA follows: TGTGCCAGCAGTGACTCGGAAACGAAGACTAGCACAGATACGCAGTATTTT. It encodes CASSDSETKTSTDTQYF.

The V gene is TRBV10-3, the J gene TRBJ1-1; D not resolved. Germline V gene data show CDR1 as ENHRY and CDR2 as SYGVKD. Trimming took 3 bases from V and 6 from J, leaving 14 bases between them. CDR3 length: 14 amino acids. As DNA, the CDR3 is TGTGCCATCAGTGATAATACGGGAAGAGCTGAAGCTTTCTTT. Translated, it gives CAISDNTGRAEAFF.

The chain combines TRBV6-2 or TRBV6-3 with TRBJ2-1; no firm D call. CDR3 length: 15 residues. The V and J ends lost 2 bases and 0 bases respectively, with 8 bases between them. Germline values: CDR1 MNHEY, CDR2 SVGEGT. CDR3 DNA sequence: TGTGCCAGCAGTTACGAGGAGAGCTCCTACAATGAGCAGTTCTTC. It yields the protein CASSYEESSYNEQFF.

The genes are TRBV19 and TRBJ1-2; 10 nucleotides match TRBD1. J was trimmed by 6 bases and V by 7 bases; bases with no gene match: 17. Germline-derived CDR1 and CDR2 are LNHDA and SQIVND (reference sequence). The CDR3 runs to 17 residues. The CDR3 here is CASKPPRQGAFLDGYTF. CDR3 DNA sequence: TGTGCCAGTAAGCCTCCGAGACAGGGGGCTTTTTTGGATGGCTACACCTTC. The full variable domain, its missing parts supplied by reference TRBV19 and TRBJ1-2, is DGGITQSPKYLFRKEGQNVTLSCEQNLNHDAMYWYRQDPGQGLRLIYYSQIVNDFQKGDIAEGYSVSREKKESFPLTVTSAQKNPTAFYLCASKPPRQGAFLDGYTFGSGTRLTVV.

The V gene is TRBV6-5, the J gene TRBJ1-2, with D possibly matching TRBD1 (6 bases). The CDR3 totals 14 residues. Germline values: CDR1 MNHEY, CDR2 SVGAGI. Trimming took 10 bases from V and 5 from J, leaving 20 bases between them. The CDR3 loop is CAIGGRGGKYGYTF. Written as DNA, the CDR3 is TGTGCCATAGGAGGAAGGGGGGGCAAGTATGGCTACACCTTC.

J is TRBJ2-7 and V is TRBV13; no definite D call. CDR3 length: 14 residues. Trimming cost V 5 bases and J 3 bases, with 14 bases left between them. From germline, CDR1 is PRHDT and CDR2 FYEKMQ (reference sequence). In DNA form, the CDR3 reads TGTGCCAGCAGCCCCCCAGCGAGAGGCTACGAGCAGTACTTC. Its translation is CASSPPARGYEQYF.

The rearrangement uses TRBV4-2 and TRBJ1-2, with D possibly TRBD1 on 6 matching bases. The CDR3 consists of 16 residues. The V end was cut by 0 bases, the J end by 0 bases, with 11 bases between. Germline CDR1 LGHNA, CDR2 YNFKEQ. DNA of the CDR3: TGTGCCAGCAGCCAAGAATCCCAGGGGCCTAACTATGGCTACACCTTC. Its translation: CASSQESQGPNYGYTF.